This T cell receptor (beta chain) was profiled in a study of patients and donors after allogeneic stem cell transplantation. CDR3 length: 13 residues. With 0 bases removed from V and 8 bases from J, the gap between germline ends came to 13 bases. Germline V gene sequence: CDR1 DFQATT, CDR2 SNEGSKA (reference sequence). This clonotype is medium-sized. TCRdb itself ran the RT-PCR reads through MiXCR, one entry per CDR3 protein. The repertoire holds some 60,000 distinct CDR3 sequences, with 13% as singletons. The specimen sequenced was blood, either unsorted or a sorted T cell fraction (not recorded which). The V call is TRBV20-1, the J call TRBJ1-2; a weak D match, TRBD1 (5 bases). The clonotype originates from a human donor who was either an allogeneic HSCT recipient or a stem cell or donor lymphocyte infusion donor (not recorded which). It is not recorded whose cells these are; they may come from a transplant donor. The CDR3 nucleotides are TGCAGTGCTAGAGAACAAGGGGTGCAAGGCTACACCTTC. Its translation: CSAREQGVQGYTF.